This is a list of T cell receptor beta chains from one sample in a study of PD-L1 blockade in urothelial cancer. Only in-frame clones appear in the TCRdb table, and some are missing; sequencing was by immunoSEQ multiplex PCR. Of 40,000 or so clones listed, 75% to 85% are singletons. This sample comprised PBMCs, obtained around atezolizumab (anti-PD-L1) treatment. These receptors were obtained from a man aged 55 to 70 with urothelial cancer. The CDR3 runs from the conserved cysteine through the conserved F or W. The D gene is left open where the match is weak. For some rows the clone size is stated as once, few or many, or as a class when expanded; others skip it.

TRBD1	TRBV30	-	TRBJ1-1	CAWSGGQGANTEAFF	TGTGCCTGGAGTGGGGGACAGGGGGCGAACACTGAAGCTTTCTTT
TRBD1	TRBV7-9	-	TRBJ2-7	CASKRDRGYEQYF	TGTGCCAGCAAACGGGACAGGGGCTACGAGCAGTACTTC
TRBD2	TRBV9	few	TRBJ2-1	CASSAGLAGGHNEQFF	TGTGCCAGCAGCGCGGGTCTAGCGGGGGGTCACAATGAGCAGTTCTTC
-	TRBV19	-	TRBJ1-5	CASTDRAQPATTQPQHF	TGTGCCAGTACCGACCGCGCACAGCCAGCCACCACTCAGCCCCAGCATTTT
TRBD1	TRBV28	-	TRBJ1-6	CASIRGVYNSPLHF	TGTGCCAGCATCAGGGGGGTATATAATTCACCCCTCCACTTT
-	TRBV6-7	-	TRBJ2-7	CASSYSIIWPPNSYEQYF	TGTGCCAGCAGTTACTCGATTATCTGGCCCCCCAACTCCTACGAGCAGTACTTC
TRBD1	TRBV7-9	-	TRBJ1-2	CASSPFLRIQGAHGYTF	TGTGCCAGCAGCCCATTTTTGAGGATACAGGGGGCGCATGGCTACACCTTC
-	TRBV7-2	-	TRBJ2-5	CASSLSRQETQYF	TGTGCCAGCAGCTTAAGTAGACAAGAGACCCAGTACTTC
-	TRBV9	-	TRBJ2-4	CASSSPLGDLNIQYF	TGTGCCAGCAGCTCCCCTCTAGGCGATTTAAACATTCAGTACTTC
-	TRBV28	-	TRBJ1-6	CASHRVQGSPLHF	TGTGCCAGTCACAGGGTTCAAGGCTCACCCCTCCACTTT
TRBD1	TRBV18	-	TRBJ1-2	CASSPGTARRNTF	TGTGCCAGCTCACCAGGGACAGCCCGGAGAAACACCTTC
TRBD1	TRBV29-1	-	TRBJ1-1	CSAGQANTEAFF	TGCAGCGCGGGACAGGCGAACACTGAAGCTTTCTTT
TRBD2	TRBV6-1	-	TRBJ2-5	CASSPFSGGGETQYF	TGTGCCAGCAGCCCTTTTAGCGGGGGTGGAGAGACCCAGTACTTC
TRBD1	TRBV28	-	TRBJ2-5	CASTGGRETQYF	TGTGCCAGTACAGGGGGCCGAGAGACCCAGTACTTC
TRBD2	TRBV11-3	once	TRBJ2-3	CASSPGTSGGAQYF	TGTGCCAGCAGCCCAGGGACTAGCGGGGGCGCGCAGTATTTT
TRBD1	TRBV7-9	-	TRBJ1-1	CASSFGTGGLTEAFF	TGTGCCAGCAGCTTCGGGACAGGGGGCCTCACTGAAGCTTTCTTT
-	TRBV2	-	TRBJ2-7	CASTGTSYEQYF	TGTGCCAGCACCGGGACATCCTACGAGCAGTACTTC
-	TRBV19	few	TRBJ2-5	CASSSVRVGQETQYF	TGTGCCAGTAGCTCCGTCAGGGTCGGCCAAGAGACCCAGTACTTC
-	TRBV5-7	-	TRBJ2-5	CASSPQGGGQETQYF	TGTGCCAGCAGCCCCCAAGGGGGGGGCCAAGAGACCCAGTACTTC
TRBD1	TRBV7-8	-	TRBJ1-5	CASSLGTGFGQPQHF	TGTGCCAGCAGCTTAGGGACAGGGTTTGGCCAGCCCCAGCATTTT
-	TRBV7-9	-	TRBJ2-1	CASSHQGNEQFF	TGTGCCAGCAGTCATCAGGGAAATGAGCAGTTCTTC
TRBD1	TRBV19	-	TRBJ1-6	CASSPQGARNSPLHF	TGTGCCAGTAGCCCCCAGGGGGCACGGAATTCACCCCTCCACTTT
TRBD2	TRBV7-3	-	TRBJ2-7	CASSPGGASYEQYF	TGTGCCAGCAGCCCCGGGGGGGCCTCCTACGAGCAGTACTTC
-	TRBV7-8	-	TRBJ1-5	CASSPLGGFYNQPQHF	TGTGCCAGCAGCCCTCTAGGGGGATTTTACAATCAGCCCCAGCATTTT
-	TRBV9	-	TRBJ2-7	CASSVGDNYEQYF	TGTGCCAGCAGCGTAGGGGACAACTACGAGCAGTACTTC
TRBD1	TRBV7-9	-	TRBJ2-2	CASSLPGTGKTGELFF	TGTGCCAGCAGCTTGCCCGGGACAGGAAAAACCGGGGAGCTGTTTTTT
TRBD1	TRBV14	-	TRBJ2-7	CASSQVRPGTGSSYEQYF	TGTGCCAGCAGCCAAGTGCGTCCCGGGACAGGCTCATCCTACGAGCAGTACTTC
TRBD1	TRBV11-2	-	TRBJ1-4	CASSLVPGQANEKLFF	TGTGCCAGCAGCTTAGTTCCGGGACAGGCTAATGAAAAACTGTTTTTT
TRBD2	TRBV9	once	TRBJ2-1	CASSGPTGLLAGGIYNEQFF	TGTGCCAGCAGCGGACCGACAGGGTTGTTAGCGGGGGGTATTTACAATGAGCAGTTCTTC
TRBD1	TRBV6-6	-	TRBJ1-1	CASSYPGGGLNTEAFF	TGTGCCAGCAGTTACCCAGGGGGAGGACTGAACACTGAAGCTTTCTTT
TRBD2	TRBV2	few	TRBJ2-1	CASSVTSGGANEQFF	TGTGCCAGCAGCGTCACTAGCGGGGGGGCCAATGAGCAGTTCTTC
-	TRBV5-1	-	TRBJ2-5	CASRAGAGQETQYF	TGCGCCAGCAGGGCGGGGGCGGGCCAAGAGACCCAGTACTTC
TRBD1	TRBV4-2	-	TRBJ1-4	CASSPGQVNEKLFF	TGTGCCAGCAGCCCAGGACAGGTTAATGAAAAACTGTTTTTT
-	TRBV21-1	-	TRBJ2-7	CASSKERQGRAGEQYF	TGTGCCAGCAGCAAAGAGAGACAGGGGAGGGCCGGCGAGCAGTACTTC
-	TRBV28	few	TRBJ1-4	CASSSGWGEKLFF	TGTGCCAGCAGTTCAGGGTGGGGTGAAAAACTGTTTTTT
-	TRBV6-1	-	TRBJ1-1	CASNPWGNTEAFF	TGTGCCAGCAATCCCTGGGGCAACACTGAAGCTTTCTTT
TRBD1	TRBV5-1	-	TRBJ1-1	CASSSGTGGMNTEAFF	TGCGCCAGCAGCTCCGGGACAGGGGGCATGAACACTGAAGCTTTCTTT
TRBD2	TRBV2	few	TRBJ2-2	CASNGKGRDTGELFF	TGTGCCAGCAACGGAAAGGGGAGGGACACCGGGGAGCTGTTTTTT
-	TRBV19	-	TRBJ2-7	CASSIEDSYEQYF	TGTGCCAGTAGTATAGAGGACAGCTACGAGCAGTACTTC
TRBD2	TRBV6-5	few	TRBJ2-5	CASSYPSGGFGTQYF	TGTGCCAGCAGTTACCCAAGCGGGGGTTTCGGGACCCAGTACTTC
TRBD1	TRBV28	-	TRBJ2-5	CASRPGQGLGETQYF	TGTGCCAGCAGACCGGGACAGGGGTTGGGAGAGACCCAGTACTTC
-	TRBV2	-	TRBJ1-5	CASSLDSNQPQHF	TGTGCCAGCTCGCTAGATAGCAATCAGCCCCAGCATTTT
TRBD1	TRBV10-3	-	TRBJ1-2	CAISVRQGANGYTF	TGTGCCATCAGCGTAAGACAGGGGGCAAATGGCTACACCTTC